This TCR beta chain was retrieved from a study of OX40 agonist ivuxolimab in advanced cancers. Study at large: Age averaged roughly 60 years (range roughly 20 to 90), and 82.7% were male.

Germline CDR1 and CDR2: LNHNV and YYDKDF (reference sequence). There are 13 residues in the CDR3. V lost 0 bases to trimming and J lost 6 bases, with 9 bases between them. Method: immunoSEQ multiplex PCR; TCRdb's copy keeps in-frame clones and lacks some. The sample has 87,000 or so clones, roughly 89% seen once. The TCR was taken from an adult with an advanced solid tumor such as melanoma, head and neck, liver or kidney cancer. The chain links TRBV15 to TRBJ2-7; D not certain. Sequencing used CD4+ or CD8+ T cells sorted from blood, obtained in a trial of the OX40 agonist ivuxolimab. CDR3 in amino acids: CATSREGGSEQYF. Written as DNA, the CDR3 is TGTGCCACCAGCAGAGAGGGCGGATCCGAGCAGTACTTC.